The entry below gives a single TCR beta chain sequence along with its context. What it binds is not known. This CDR3 contains 16 residues. The V segment lost 2 bases and the J segment 7 bases; nucleotides outside the gene matches: 8. Per the germline V gene, CDR1 is SGHRS and CDR2 is YFSETQ. These data are taken from a study of T-cell reconstitution after alpha-beta-depleted transplantation in children. This sample's TCRbeta library carried unique molecular identifier barcodes. MiXCR was run by TCRdb on the PCR reads, yielding one entry per CDR3 protein. The sample contains under 250,000 distinct CDR3 sequences, around a sixth of which appear only once. Study-level results: It was reported that alpha-beta T cells came from several hundred expanded graft clones (about two months after transplant). Newly produced T cells mostly provided counts and TCRbeta diversity after one year, as hyperexpanded clones declined.

The sequence came from a male patient between 2 and 9 years old who had a stem cell transplant for acute lymphoblastic leukemia, so the T cells may come from the graft donor. The sequencing here drew on PBMCs, mostly from graft donor cells, taken 360 days after TCRalphabeta/CD19-depleted stem cell transplant. The chain combines TRBV5-1 with TRBJ2-1, with 11 bases matching TRBD2. CDR3 DNA: TGCGCCAGCAGCTTCCCTAGCGGGGGGCTGGGTAATGAGCAGTTCTTC. Translating it yields CASSFPSGGLGNEQFF. The full variable domain, with the rest looked up from reference TRBV5-1 and TRBJ2-1, is KAGVTQTPRYLIKTRGQQVTLSCSPISGHRSVSWYQQTPGQGLQFLFEYFSETQRNKGNFPGRFSGRQFSNSRSEMNVSTLELGDSALYLCASSFPSGGLGNEQFFGPGTRLTVL.